The 8 T cell receptor beta chains below all came from one sample that was sequenced in a study of cytomegalovirus exposure and HLA in healthy donors. Primers for the PCR totalled 60 Vbeta and 13 Jbeta. Clones were read by immunoSEQ multiplex PCR, and TCRdb kept only the in-frame ones, dropping some. The table shows about 160,000 clones, with around three quarters occurring only once. Sequencing input: PBMCs. Receptor source: a man between 40 and 49 years old in good health and CMV-seropositive.

This chain uses TRBV15 with TRBJ2-1, with a possible D match to TRBD1 (7 bases). Germline V gene lookup returns CDR1 LNHNV and CDR2 YYDKDF (reference sequence). Trimming took 0 bases from V and 3 from J, leaving 12 bases between them. CDR3 size: 16 residues. The CDR3 DNA follows: TGTGCCACCAGCAGAGAAAGGGGGCGGGACTACAATGAGCAGTTCTTC. Encoded protein: CATSRERGRDYNEQFF.

This chain links TRBV5-4 with TRBJ2-7; 12 positions match TRBD1. Trimming removed 0 bases from V and 3 bases from J; junction bases left unmatched: 4. This CDR3 has 16 amino acids. CDR1 is SGHNT and CDR2 is YYREEE in the germline V gene (reference sequence). CDR3 sequence: CASSLAGTGGIYEQYF. CDR3 bases: TGTGCCAGCAGCTTGGCCGGGACAGGGGGCATCTACGAGCAGTACTTC.

The gene calls are TRBV29-1 and TRBJ2-1; D might be TRBD1 (6 bases). Germline values: CDR1 SQVTM, CDR2 ANQGSEA. The CDR3 runs 11 residues. Trimming shortened V by 8 bases and J by 8 bases, and 13 bases separated the two germline ends. CDR3 in DNA: TGCAGCTGTCCGCAGGGGCATGAGCAGTTCTTC. Amino acid sequence: CSCPQGHEQFF.

As concerns this clone: One end of the junction varies from germline; a read error may be responsible. The same CDR3 arises from other DNA sequences in this sample as well. The chain recombines TRBV5-1 with TRBJ1-1, with TRBD1 matching over 10 bases. Germline loops: CDR1 SGHRS, CDR2 YFSETQ. The CDR3 is made up of 15 amino acids. This CDR3 reads CASSLGQGSNTEAFF. CDR3 coding DNA: TGCGCCAGCAGTTTGGGACAGGGGAGCAACACTGAAGCTTTCTTT.

J is TRBJ2-6 and V is TRBV28; tentative D call: TRBD2 (5 bases). Germline V gene lookup returns CDR1 MDHEN and CDR2 SYDVKM. This CDR3 contains 16 residues. Trimming pared 8 bases from V and 0 bases from J, leaving 14 bases between. CDR3 amino acids: CASFEGVLSGANVLTF. The DNA for the CDR3 is TGTGCCAGCTTCGAGGGAGTGCTCTCTGGGGCCAACGTCCTGACTTTC.

The J gene is TRBJ1-2, the V gene TRBV5-1, with D possibly TRBD1 on 5 matching bases. The CDR3 spans 16 residues. CDR1 SGHRS and CDR2 YFSETQ come from the germline V gene. Between the trimmed V and J ends, which lost 0 bases and 5 bases, there was a span of 17 bases. DNA of the CDR3: TGCGCCAGCAGCTTGGCCGCTGGGGCTGCCTTGTATGGCTACACCTTC. It encodes CASSLAAGAALYGYTF.

J is TRBJ2-7 and V is TRBV29-1; D is unresolved. The V gene's germline CDR1 is SQVTM and CDR2 ANQGSEA. The CDR3 is 14 amino acids. V dropped 3 bases and J dropped 0 bases, with 12 bases sitting between them. The CDR3 bases are TGCAGCGTTGAGCCCCTCGGTAGCTCCTACGAGCAGTACTTC. This sequence encodes CSVEPLGSSYEQYF.

The chain employs TRBV5-8 and TRBJ2-7; 10 bases map to TRBD1. Unmatched junction bases numbered 2, after V lost 0 bases and J lost 5 bases. Germline V gene sequence: CDR1 SGHTS, CDR2 YDEGEE. This CDR3 spans 14 amino acids. CDR3 in DNA: TGTGCCAGCAGCTTGGTGGGGACAGGGGACGAGCAGTACTTC. The encoded protein is CASSLVGTGDEQYF.